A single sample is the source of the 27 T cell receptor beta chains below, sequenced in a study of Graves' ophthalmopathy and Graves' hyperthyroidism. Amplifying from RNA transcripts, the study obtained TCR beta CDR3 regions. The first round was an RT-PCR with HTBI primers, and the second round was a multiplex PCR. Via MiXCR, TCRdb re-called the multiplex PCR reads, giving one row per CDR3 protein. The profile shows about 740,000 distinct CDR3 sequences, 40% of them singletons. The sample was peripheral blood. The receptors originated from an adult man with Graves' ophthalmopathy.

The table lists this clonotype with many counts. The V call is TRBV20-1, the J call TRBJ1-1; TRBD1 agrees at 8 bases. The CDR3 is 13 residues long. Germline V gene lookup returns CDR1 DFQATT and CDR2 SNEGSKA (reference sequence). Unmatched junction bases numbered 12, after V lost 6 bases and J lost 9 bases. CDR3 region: CSAPDRGGDQAFF. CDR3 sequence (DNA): TGCAGTGCACCTGACAGGGGTGGTGACCAAGCTTTCTTT.

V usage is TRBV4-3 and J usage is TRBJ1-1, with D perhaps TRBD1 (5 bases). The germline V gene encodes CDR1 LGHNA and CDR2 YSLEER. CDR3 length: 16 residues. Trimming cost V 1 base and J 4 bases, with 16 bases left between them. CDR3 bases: TGCGCCAGCAGCCAAGCCCAAACGACAGTTGCCACTGAAGCTTTCTTT. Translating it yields CASSQAQTTVATEAFF.

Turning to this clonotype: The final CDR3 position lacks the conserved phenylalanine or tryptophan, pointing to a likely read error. CDR3 in amino acids: CASKRNGLAGQETQYC. CDR3 DNA sequence: TGTGCCAGTAAGCGAAACGGACTGGCGGGACAAGAGACCCAGTACTGC. This chain links TRBV19 with TRBJ2-5, with a weak D call TRBD2 (6 bases). Germline V gene sequence: CDR1 LNHDA, CDR2 SQIVND (reference sequence). Trimming left V 7 bases short and J 2 bases short, with 20 bases between. The CDR3 length is 16 residues.

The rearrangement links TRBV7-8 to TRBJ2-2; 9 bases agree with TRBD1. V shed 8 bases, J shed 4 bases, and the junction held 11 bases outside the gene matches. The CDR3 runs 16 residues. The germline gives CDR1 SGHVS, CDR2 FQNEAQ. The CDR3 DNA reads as TGTGCCAGCGGCACGCGGACAGGGGCAACCACCGGGGAGCTGTTTTTT. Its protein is CASGTRTGATTGELFF.

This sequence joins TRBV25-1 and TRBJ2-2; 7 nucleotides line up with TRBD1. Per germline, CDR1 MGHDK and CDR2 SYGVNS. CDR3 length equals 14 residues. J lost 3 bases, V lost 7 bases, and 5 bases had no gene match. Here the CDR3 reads CASTGDRDTGELFF. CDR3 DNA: TGTGCCAGCACCGGCGACAGGGACACCGGGGAGCTGTTTTTT.

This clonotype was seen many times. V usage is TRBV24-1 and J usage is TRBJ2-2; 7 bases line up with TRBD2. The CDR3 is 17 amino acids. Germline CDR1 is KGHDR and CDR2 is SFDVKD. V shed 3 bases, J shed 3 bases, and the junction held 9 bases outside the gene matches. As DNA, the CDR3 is TGTGCCACCAGTGATGGCTGGCGGGAGACGGACACCGGGGAGCTGTTTTTT. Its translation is CATSDGWRETDTGELFF.

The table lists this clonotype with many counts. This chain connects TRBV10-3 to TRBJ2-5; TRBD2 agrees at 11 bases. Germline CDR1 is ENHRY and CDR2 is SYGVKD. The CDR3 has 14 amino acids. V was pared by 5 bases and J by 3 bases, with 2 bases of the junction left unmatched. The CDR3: CAISKGLAEETQYF. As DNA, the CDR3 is TGTGCCATCAGTAAGGGACTAGCGGAAGAGACCCAGTACTTC.

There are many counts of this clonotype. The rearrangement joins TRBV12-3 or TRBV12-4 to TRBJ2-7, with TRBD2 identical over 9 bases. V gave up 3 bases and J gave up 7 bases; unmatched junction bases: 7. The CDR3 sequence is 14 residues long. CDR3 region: CASSLGGRVGEQYF. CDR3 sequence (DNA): TGTGCCAGCAGTTTGGGCGGGAGGGTTGGTGAGCAGTACTTC.

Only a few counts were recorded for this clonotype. This CDR3 is CASSLRLAGTDTQYF. The CDR3 bases are TGTGCCAGCAGCTTACGCCTAGCGGGCACAGATACGCAGTATTTT. V and J are TRBV7-9 and TRBJ2-3; TRBD2 agrees at 7 bases. V trimming: 2 bases; J trimming: 1 base; junction bases outside the gene matches: 3. This CDR3 spans 15 amino acids. Germline V gene lookup returns CDR1 SEHNR and CDR2 FQNEAQ (reference sequence).

CDR3 sequence reads: CASSLLGGRRVGEQYF. The DNA of the CDR3 is TGTGCCAGCAGCTTATTAGGGGGGCGCAGGGTCGGAGAGCAGTACTTC. This chain joins TRBV13 and TRBJ2-7; D is possibly TRBD1 or TRBD2 (6 bases each). The germline CDR1 and CDR2 sequences are PRHDT and FYEKMQ (reference sequence). The CDR3 runs to 16 residues. The V gene lost 2 bases and the J gene lost 7 bases, with 21 bases spanning the gap. The full variable domain, with the rest looked up from reference TRBV13 and TRBJ2-7, is AAGVIQSPRHLIKEKRETATLKCYPIPRHDTVYWYQQGPGQDPQFLISFYEKMQSDKGSIPDRFSAQQFSDYHSELNMSSLELGDSALYFCASSLLGGRRVGEQYFGPGTRLTVT.

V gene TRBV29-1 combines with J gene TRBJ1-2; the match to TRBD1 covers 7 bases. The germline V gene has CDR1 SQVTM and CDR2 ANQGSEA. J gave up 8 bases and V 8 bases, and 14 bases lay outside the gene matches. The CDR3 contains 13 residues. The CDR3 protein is CSFKTGIGEGYTF. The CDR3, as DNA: TGCAGCTTTAAGACAGGGATCGGGGAGGGCTACACCTTC.

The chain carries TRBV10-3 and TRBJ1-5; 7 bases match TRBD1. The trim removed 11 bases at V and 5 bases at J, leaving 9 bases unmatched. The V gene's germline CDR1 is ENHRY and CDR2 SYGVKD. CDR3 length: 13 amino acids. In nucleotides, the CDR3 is TGTGCCGCGGGGGGGACAGCCGATCAGCCCCAGCATTTT. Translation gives CAAGGTADQPQHF.

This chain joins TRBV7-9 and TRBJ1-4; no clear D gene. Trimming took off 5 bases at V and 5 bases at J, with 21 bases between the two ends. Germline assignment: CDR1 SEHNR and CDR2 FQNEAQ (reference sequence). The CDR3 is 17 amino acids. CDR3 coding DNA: TGTGCCAGCAGCGAAGGACTAGCGGGAGTGGGAAATGAAAAACTGTTTTTT. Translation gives CASSEGLAGVGNEKLFF.

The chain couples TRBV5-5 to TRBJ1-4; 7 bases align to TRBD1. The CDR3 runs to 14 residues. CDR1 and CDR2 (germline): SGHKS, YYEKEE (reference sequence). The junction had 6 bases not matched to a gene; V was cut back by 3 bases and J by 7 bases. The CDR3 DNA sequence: TGTGCCAGCAGCTACCGGGACAGTGGTGAAAAACTGTTTTTT. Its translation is CASSYRDSGEKLFF.

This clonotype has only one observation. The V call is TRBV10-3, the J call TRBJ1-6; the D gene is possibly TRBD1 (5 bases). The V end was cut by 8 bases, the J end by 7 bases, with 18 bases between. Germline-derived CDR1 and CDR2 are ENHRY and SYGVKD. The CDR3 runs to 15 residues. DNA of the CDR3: TGTGCCATCCGAGAGACAGTCAGCAACAATTCACCCCTCCACTTT. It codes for CAIRETVSNNSPLHF.

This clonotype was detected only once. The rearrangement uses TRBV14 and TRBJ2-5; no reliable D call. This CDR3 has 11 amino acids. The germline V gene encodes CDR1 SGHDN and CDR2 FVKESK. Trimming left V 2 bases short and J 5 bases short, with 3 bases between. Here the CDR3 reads CASSQPETQYF. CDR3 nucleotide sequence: TGTGCCAGCAGCCAACCCGAGACCCAGTACTTC.

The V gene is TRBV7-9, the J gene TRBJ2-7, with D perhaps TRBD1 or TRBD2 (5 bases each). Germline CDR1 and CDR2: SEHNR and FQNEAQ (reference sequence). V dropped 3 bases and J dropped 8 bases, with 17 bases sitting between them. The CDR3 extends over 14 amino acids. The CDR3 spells CASSFGGGRPQQYF. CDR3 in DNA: TGTGCCAGCAGCTTTGGTGGGGGTCGGCCCCAGCAGTACTTC.

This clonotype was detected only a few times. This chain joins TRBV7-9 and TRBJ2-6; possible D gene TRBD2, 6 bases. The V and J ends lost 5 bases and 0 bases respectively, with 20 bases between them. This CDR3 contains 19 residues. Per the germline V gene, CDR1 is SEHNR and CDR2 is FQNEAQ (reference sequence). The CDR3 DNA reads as TGTGCCAGCAGCCACCGGGGTAGCGGTCAAAGCTCTGGGGCCAACGTCCTGACTTTC. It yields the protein CASSHRGSGQSSGANVLTF.

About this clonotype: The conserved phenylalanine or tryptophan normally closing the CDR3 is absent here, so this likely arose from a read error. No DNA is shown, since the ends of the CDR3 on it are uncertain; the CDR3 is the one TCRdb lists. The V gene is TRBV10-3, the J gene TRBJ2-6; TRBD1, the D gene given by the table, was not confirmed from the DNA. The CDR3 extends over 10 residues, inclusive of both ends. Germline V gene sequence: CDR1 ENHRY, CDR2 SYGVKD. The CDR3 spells CAIRTGGGQT.

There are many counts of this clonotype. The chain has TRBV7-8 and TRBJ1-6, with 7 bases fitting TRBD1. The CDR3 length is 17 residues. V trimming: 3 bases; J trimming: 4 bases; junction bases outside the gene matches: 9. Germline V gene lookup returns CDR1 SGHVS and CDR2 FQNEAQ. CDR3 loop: CASSFWRGRRYNSPLHF. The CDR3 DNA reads TGTGCCAGCAGCTTTTGGAGGGGGCGCCGTTATAATTCACCCCTCCACTTT. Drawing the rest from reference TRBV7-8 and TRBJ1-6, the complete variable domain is GAGVSQSPRYKVAKRGQDVALRCDPISGHVSLFWYQQALGQGPEFLTYFQNEAQLDKSGLPSDRFFAERPEGSVSTLKIQRTQQEDSAVYLCASSFWRGRRYNSPLHFGNGTRLTVT.

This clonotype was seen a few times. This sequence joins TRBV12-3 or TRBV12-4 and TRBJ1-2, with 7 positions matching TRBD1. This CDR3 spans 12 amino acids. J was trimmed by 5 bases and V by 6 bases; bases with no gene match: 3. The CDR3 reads CASRRTGYGYTF. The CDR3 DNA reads TGTGCCAGCAGACGGACAGGTTATGGCTACACCTTC.

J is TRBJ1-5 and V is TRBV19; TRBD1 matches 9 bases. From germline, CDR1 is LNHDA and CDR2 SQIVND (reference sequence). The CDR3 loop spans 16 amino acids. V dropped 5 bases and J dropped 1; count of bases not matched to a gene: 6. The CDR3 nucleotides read TGTGCCAGTAGTCCGGACAGGGGTCGGAGCAATCAGCCCCAGCATTTT. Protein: CASSPDRGRSNQPQHF.

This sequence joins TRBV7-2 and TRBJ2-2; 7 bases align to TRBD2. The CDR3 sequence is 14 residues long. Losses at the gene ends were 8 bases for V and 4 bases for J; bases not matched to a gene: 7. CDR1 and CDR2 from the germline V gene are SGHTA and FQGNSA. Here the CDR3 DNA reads TGTGCCAGCTCATCGTGGGAGGGCACCGGGGAGCTGTTTTTT. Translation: CASSSWEGTGELFF.

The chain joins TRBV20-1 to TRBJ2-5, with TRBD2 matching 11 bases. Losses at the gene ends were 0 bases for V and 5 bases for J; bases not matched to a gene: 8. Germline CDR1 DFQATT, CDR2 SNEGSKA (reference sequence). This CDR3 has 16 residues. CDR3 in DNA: TGCAGTGCTAGAGACCCCTTTAGCGGGGGGGAGGAGACCCAGTACTTC. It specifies CSARDPFSGGEETQYF.

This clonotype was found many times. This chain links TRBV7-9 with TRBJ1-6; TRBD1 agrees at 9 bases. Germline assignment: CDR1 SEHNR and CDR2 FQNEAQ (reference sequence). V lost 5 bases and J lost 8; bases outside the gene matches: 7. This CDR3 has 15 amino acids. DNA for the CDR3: TGTGCCAGCAGCCAGGGGGACAGGGTGGATTCACCCCTCCACTTT. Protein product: CASSQGDRVDSPLHF.

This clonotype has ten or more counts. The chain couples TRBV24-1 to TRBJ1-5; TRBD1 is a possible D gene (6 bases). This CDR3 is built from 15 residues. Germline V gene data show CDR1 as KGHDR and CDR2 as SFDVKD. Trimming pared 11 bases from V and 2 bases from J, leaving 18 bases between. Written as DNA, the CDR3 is TGTGCCAGCAGACCCAGGGGTGGTGGCAATCAGCCCCAGCATTTT. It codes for CASRPRGGGNQPQHF.

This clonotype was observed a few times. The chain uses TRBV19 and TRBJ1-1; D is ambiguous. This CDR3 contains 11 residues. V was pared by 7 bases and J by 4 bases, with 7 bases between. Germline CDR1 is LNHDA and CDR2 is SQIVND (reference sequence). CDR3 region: CASIGPTEAFF. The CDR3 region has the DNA TGTGCCAGTATAGGTCCCACTGAAGCTTTCTTT.